Sequencing of this T cell receptor beta chain was carried out in a study of response to subunit inactivated influenza vaccine. The CDR3 covers 15 residues. V lost 4 bases to trimming and J lost 8 bases, with 21 bases between them. The germline V gene has CDR1 SGHDT and CDR2 YYEEEE. One entry per CDR3 protein, called by TCRdb with MiXCR from the RT-PCR reads. The sample shows 500,000 to 650,000 distinct CDR3 sequences, less than 10% of them seen only once. This TCR was sampled from a man aged 50-75 years who received an inactivated influenza vaccine. The sample consisted of PBMCs from blood, taken roughly 24 months after vaccination. This chain uses TRBV5-6 with TRBJ1-2, with D uncertain. CDR3 sequence (DNA): TGTGCCAGCAGCCCTTCCCCTAATACGGAGAAGGGCTACACCTTC. Protein sequence: CASSPSPNTEKGYTF. Looking up the rest from reference TRBV5-6 and TRBJ1-2 gives the full variable domain: DAGVTQSPTHLIKTRGQQVTLRCSPKSGHDTVSWYQQALGQGPQFIFQYYEEEERQRGNFPDRFSGHQFPNYSSELNVNALLLGDSALYLCASSPSPNTEKGYTFGSGTRLTVV.